This TCR beta chain was recovered during a study of cytomegalovirus exposure and HLA in healthy donors. This PCR relied on a set of 60 Vbeta primers and 13 Jbeta primers. Produced via immunoSEQ multiplex PCR; TCRdb's table is partial and in-frame only. Its table lists 150,000 to 250,000 clones. About this clone itself: Its antigen is unknown.

This CDR3 is 13 amino acids long. Germline loops: CDR1 KGHSH, CDR2 LQKENI. V shed 3 bases and J shed 10 bases, with 15 bases lying between them. Findings of the study overall: According to reports, the classifier identified cytomegalovirus status with high specificity and sensitivity. Per a prior analysis, the majority of TCR beta V segments were productive roughly 87% or roughly 30% of the time. Listed as cytomegalovirus-associated were 150 to 200 TCR beta chains.

Sequenced input: PBMCs. The chain uses TRBV18 and TRBJ1-1; D gene uncertain. This TCR was sampled from a boy younger than 18 in good health and CMV-seronegative. As DNA, the CDR3 is TGTGCCAGCTCACCCGCCCTAGAGGGTCGAGCTTTCTTT. It yields the protein CASSPALEGRAFF. Supplemented by reference TRBV18 and TRBJ1-1, the full variable domain reads NAGVMQNPRHLVRRRGQEARLRCSPMKGHSHVYWYRQLPEEGLKFMVYLQKENIIDESGMPKERFSAEFPKEGPSILRIQQVVRGDSAAYFCASSPALEGRAFFGQGTRLTVV.